This T cell receptor (beta chain) was recorded in a study of beta chain features in type 1 diabetes. The study, taken as a whole, reports: Insertions were fewer and deletions more numerous at VDJ junctions in type 1 diabetes patients. Among all four CD4+ subsets, Type 1 diabetes patients had TCRB CDR3s that were moderately but significantly shorter.

What was sequenced were expressed TCRB transcripts, since all of the isolated RNA had been reverse transcribed. Repertoires were generated with immunoSEQ multiplex PCR, while TCRdb's copy carries only in-frame clones and drops some. There are around 150,000 clones in the sample; 10% occur only once, and approximately 0.46% lies in the top ten. This clone has a handful of counts. Its antigen remains unidentified. The CDR3 sequence is 15 residues long. Trimming took off 5 bases at V and 3 bases at J, with 14 bases between the two ends. Germline V gives CDR1 SGHAT, CDR2 FQNNGV. Material for sequencing was central memory CD4+ T cells from blood. This sequence originates from a man aged 25 to 45 with type 1 diabetes. The chain links TRBV11-2 to TRBJ2-1, with unresolved D. CDR3 sequence: CASSRVSQLYNEQFF. CDR3 in DNA: TGTGCCAGCAGCCGGGTTAGCCAGCTCTACAATGAGCAGTTCTTC.